Below, 8 T cell receptor beta chains from the same sample are listed, as sequenced in a study of OX40 agonist ivuxolimab in advanced cancers. Here immunoSEQ multiplex PCR was the method, and the copy in TCRdb shows in-frame clones only, minus some. The sample carries roughly 58,000 clones, over 90% recorded once. The sample here was CD4+ or CD8+ T cells sorted from blood, taken in a trial of the OX40 agonist ivuxolimab. The receptor source for this set is an adult with an advanced solid tumor such as melanoma, head and neck, liver or kidney cancer.

The chain combines TRBV6-5 with TRBJ1-1, with D uncertain. The V end lost 2 bases, the J end lost 0 bases, and 4 bases lay between the germline ends. This CDR3 spans 13 amino acids. In germline, CDR1 is MNHEY, CDR2 SVGAGI. This CDR3 is CASSYRLNTEAFF. The DNA for the CDR3 is TGTGCCAGCAGTTACCGGTTGAACACTGAAGCTTTCTTT.

The gene calls are TRBV27 and TRBJ2-7, with unresolved D. The CDR3 contains 11 residues. The germline V and J ends were trimmed by 4 bases and 4 bases, with 5 bases remaining between them. The germline CDR1 and CDR2 sequences are MNHEY and SMNVEV (reference sequence). In DNA form, the CDR3 reads TGTGCCAGCAGTTCTGGGTACGAGCAGTACTTC. It codes for CASSSGYEQYF.

This clone was observed once. V gene TRBV7-9 combines with J gene TRBJ2-3, with D tentatively TRBD1 (7 bases). The CDR3 totals 13 residues. CDR1 and CDR2 (germline): SEHNR, FQNEAQ (reference sequence). Trimming cost V 8 bases and J 6 bases, with 15 bases left between them. The CDR3: CASAEQGRDTQYF. DNA for the CDR3: TGTGCCAGCGCGGAACAGGGGAGGGATACGCAGTATTTT. The whole variable domain, remainder taken from reference TRBV7-9 and TRBJ2-3, is DTGVSQNPRHKITKRGQNVTFRCDPISEHNRLYWYRQTLGQGPEFLTYFQNEAQLEKSRLLSDRFSAERPKGSFSTLEIQRTEQGDSAMYLCASAEQGRDTQYFGPGTRLTVL.

V usage is TRBV28 and J usage is TRBJ1-1; no firm D call. The CDR3 covers 16 residues. V lost 7 bases and J lost 6, with 24 bases in between. Germline loops: CDR1 MDHEN, CDR2 SYDVKM. In DNA, the CDR3 is TGTGCCAGCATCTCCGGTTTTGGAAAGACAATCGCTGAAGCTTTCTTT. It encodes CASISGFGKTIAEAFF.

This clone was counted a single time. The V gene is TRBV4-1, the J gene TRBJ2-7, with 10 bases lining up with TRBD2. The V and J ends lost 3 bases and 4 bases, in that order; junction bases with no gene match: 6. CDR3 length: 15 amino acids. Germline values: CDR1 MGHRA, CDR2 YSYEKL. CDR3 DNA sequence: TGCGCCAGCAGCCAGAAAACTAGCGGGGATTACGAGCAGTACTTC. Amino acids: CASSQKTSGDYEQYF.

This chain connects TRBV13 to TRBJ2-1, with a tentative D call TRBD2 (6 bases). V lost 5 bases and J lost 2, with 19 bases in between. The germline gives CDR1 PRHDT, CDR2 FYEKMQ (reference sequence). This CDR3 has 17 amino acids. The CDR3 DNA reads TGTGCCAGCAGCGGGCTTTCGGGCGGCGGGGCCTACAATGAGCAGTTCTTC. Translating gives CASSGLSGGGAYNEQFF.

The chain is built from TRBV6-5 and TRBJ2-7; D is unclear. Germline assignment: CDR1 MNHEY and CDR2 SVGAGI. The CDR3 has 13 amino acids. V was pared by 6 bases and J by 0 bases, with 9 bases between. The CDR3 spells CASSPGPSYEQYF. CDR3 nucleotides: TGTGCCAGCAGCCCCGGGCCCTCCTACGAGCAGTACTTC.

The V and J genes are TRBV14 and TRBJ1-2; D is unclear. Deletions cut 3 bases from V and 2 bases from J, with 7 bases between. CDR3 length: 13 amino acids. The germline V gene encodes CDR1 SGHDN and CDR2 FVKESK. CDR3 amino acids: CASSQWRNYGYTF. CDR3 bases: TGTGCCAGCAGCCAGTGGCGGAACTATGGCTACACCTTC.